Listed below are T cell receptor beta chains from one sample, sequenced in a study of T cells in Graves' hyperthyroidism and ophthalmopathy. Each CDR3 protein gets one entry after TCRdb re-called the multiplex PCR reads with MiXCR. Among a few hundred thousand distinct CDR3 sequences listed, roughly 13% were seen once. Sequencing was done on a sample of blood. These receptors all stem from a man aged 30 to 39 with Graves' hyperthyroidism that later progressed to Graves' ophthalmopathy. The CDR3 runs from the conserved cysteine through the conserved F or W. Fields, in order: J gene, clone size, D gene, V gene, CDR3 DNA, CDR3 protein. D genes are given only for firm matches. Some rows mark clone size as missing; the rest say once, few, many or name a class of expanded clone.

j_call: TRBJ1-2; clone_size: many; d_call: -; v_call: TRBV7-9; cdr3_nt: TGTGCCAGCAGCTTAGGCGGATTCGATGGCTACACCTTC; cdr3_aa: CASSLGGFDGYTF
j_call: TRBJ1-1; clone_size: few; d_call: -; v_call: TRBV30; cdr3_nt: TGTGCCTCAAGCCCTCTGCCGAACACTGAAGCTTTCTTT; cdr3_aa: CASSPLPNTEAFF
j_call: TRBJ2-3; clone_size: few; d_call: TRBD2; v_call: TRBV28; cdr3_nt: TGTGCCAGCAGTTCGATCTGGCGGGGGGGCACAGATACGCAGTATTTT; cdr3_aa: CASSSIWRGGTDTQYF
j_call: TRBJ2-7; clone_size: -; d_call: TRBD2; v_call: TRBV2; cdr3_nt: TGTGCCAGCAGTGAAGCTGGACTAGCCGGCGAGCAGTACTTC; cdr3_aa: CASSEAGLAGEQYF
j_call: TRBJ2-1; clone_size: few; d_call: TRBD2; v_call: TRBV24-1; cdr3_nt: TGTGCCACCAGTGATCTAGGCGGGGGGGACCCCCGAGAGCAGTTCTTC; cdr3_aa: CATSDLGGGDPREQFF
j_call: TRBJ1-1; clone_size: many; d_call: TRBD1; v_call: TRBV12-3/TRBV12-4; cdr3_nt: TGTGCCAGCAGTTTGAGGACAGGGGTAAACACTGAAGCTTTCTTT; cdr3_aa: CASSLRTGVNTEAFF
j_call: TRBJ2-1; clone_size: few; d_call: -; v_call: TRBV5-1; cdr3_nt: TGCGCCAGCAGCTTGTTAGGCAGGGAGCAGTTCTTC; cdr3_aa: CASSLLGREQFF
j_call: TRBJ2-2; clone_size: once; d_call: TRBD1; v_call: TRBV27; cdr3_nt: TGTGCCAGCACCCAGTACAGGGGGCTGGTCGGGGAGCTGTTTTTT; cdr3_aa: CASTQYRGLVGELFF
j_call: TRBJ2-5; clone_size: few; d_call: -; v_call: TRBV7-9; cdr3_nt: TGTGCCAGCAGCTTCGACAGGCGTAGTCGGTACTTC; cdr3_aa: CASSFDRRSRYF
j_call: TRBJ1-1; clone_size: many; d_call: -; v_call: TRBV6-1; cdr3_nt: TGTGCCAGCAGTTTGGACCGATATGAAGCTTTCTTT; cdr3_aa: CASSLDRYEAFF
j_call: TRBJ2-7; clone_size: many; d_call: TRBD1; v_call: TRBV20-1; cdr3_nt: TGCAGTGCTAGACCAGGGACAGGCCCCTACGAGCAGTACTTC; cdr3_aa: CSARPGTGPYEQYF
j_call: TRBJ2-5; clone_size: -; d_call: -; v_call: TRBV4-1; cdr3_nt: TGCGCCAGCAGCCAAGCCCCCGTACGGGGATTCCAAGAGACCCAGTACTTC; cdr3_aa: CASSQAPVRGFQETQYF
j_call: TRBJ2-2; clone_size: many; d_call: TRBD2; v_call: TRBV28; cdr3_nt: TGTGCCAGCAGTCCTTCATCGACTAGCCCCGGGGAGCTGTTTTTT; cdr3_aa: CASSPSSTSPGELFF
j_call: TRBJ1-4; clone_size: few; d_call: -; v_call: TRBV20-1; cdr3_nt: TGCAGTGCTAGAGTTGTCAACGAAAAACTGTTTTTT; cdr3_aa: CSARVVNEKLFF
j_call: TRBJ2-1; clone_size: many; d_call: -; v_call: TRBV19; cdr3_nt: TGTGCCAGTAGCCGAAGGTACTCCTACAATGAGCAGTTCTTC; cdr3_aa: CASSRRYSYNEQFF
j_call: TRBJ1-1; clone_size: many; d_call: -; v_call: TRBV5-1; cdr3_nt: TGCGCCAGCAGCTTGGGCCGGAAAGACACTGAAGCTTTCTTT; cdr3_aa: CASSLGRKDTEAFF
j_call: TRBJ1-2; clone_size: many; d_call: -; v_call: TRBV11-3; cdr3_nt: TGTGCCAGCAGCCGCGGGGGCTGGGGCTACACCTTC; cdr3_aa: CASSRGGWGYTF
j_call: TRBJ2-1; clone_size: many; d_call: -; v_call: TRBV29-1; cdr3_nt: TGCAGCGTTGAAGATCGGGGTGGACGCTCCTACAATGAGCAGTTCTTC; cdr3_aa: CSVEDRGGRSYNEQFF
j_call: TRBJ2-7; clone_size: many; d_call: TRBD1; v_call: TRBV29-1; cdr3_nt: TGCAGCGTTGAAGACGGTAGGGACAGCTCCTACGAGCAGTACTTC; cdr3_aa: CSVEDGRDSSYEQYF
j_call: TRBJ2-1; clone_size: few; d_call: TRBD2; v_call: TRBV12-3/TRBV12-4; cdr3_nt: TGTGCCAGCAGTCGGACTAGTAGTTACAATGAGCAGTTCTTC; cdr3_aa: CASSRTSSYNEQFF
j_call: TRBJ2-1; clone_size: many; d_call: -; v_call: TRBV2; cdr3_nt: TGTGCCAGCCGGACGCCCTCCTACAATGAGCAGTTCTTC; cdr3_aa: CASRTPSYNEQFF
j_call: TRBJ1-1; clone_size: few; d_call: -; v_call: TRBV30; cdr3_nt: TGTGCCTGGAGTGTACCGGGTAGGACTGAAGCTTTCTTT; cdr3_aa: CAWSVPGRTEAFF